These 18 T cell receptor beta chains came from one sample sequenced in a study of cytomegalovirus exposure and HLA in healthy donors. Use of 60 Vbeta and 13 Jbeta primers characterized the PCR. Only in-frame clones appear in the TCRdb table, and some are missing; sequencing was by immunoSEQ multiplex PCR. The sample includes about 200,000 clones, roughly 86% seen only once; the top ten take 1.5% to 2%. The sequencing sample was made of PBMCs. All receptors derive from a woman under 30 in good health and CMV-seronegative.

The V gene is TRBV9, the J gene TRBJ1-3; the match to TRBD1 covers 9 bases. Germline CDR1 and CDR2: SGDLS and YYNGEE. The CDR3 loop spans 16 amino acids. V trimming: 0 bases; J trimming: 2 bases; junction bases outside the gene matches: 3. The CDR3 DNA reads TGTGCCAGCAGCGTAGCTGGACAGGGGACTGGAAACACCATATATTTT. Translated: CASSVAGQGTGNTIYF.

The chain is built from TRBV9 and TRBJ2-1, with TRBD2 matching 16 bases. The V gene end was trimmed by 4 bases and the J gene end by 10 bases; junction bases not matched to a gene: 2. Germline V gene data show CDR1 as SGDLS and CDR2 as YYNGEE. This CDR3 spans 14 amino acids. CDR3 coding DNA: TGTGCCAGCAGCTTGGGACTAGCGGGGGGGGAGCAGTTCTTC. Its translation is CASSLGLAGGEQFF.

V and J are TRBV7-9 and TRBJ1-3, with D possibly matching TRBD1 (5 bases). V dropped 3 bases and J dropped 0 bases, with 6 bases sitting between them. Looked up from germline, CDR1 is SEHNR and CDR2 is FQNEAQ (reference sequence). The CDR3 is made up of 14 amino acids. This chain's CDR3 is CASSFGHSGNTIYF. The CDR3, as DNA: TGTGCCAGCAGCTTTGGACACTCTGGAAACACCATATATTTT.

Concerning this clone: Its ends do not fully match the called genes, so a read error is possible. V is TRBV5-4 and J is TRBJ1-2, with TRBD1 matching 7 bases. The CDR3 runs 14 residues. Germline values: CDR1 SGHNT, CDR2 YYREEE (reference sequence). CDR3 in amino acids: CASSPNLTGTTISF. CDR3 coding DNA: TGTGCCAGCAGCCCCAACCTGACAGGGACCACGATCTCATTC.

V is TRBV4-1 and J is TRBJ2-7; TRBD1 matches at 9 bases. The CDR3 loop spans 14 amino acids. Trimming cost V 5 bases and J 3 bases; bases outside gene matches: 5. The germline V gene has CDR1 MGHRA and CDR2 YSYEKL. The CDR3 protein is CASSFDRGIYEQYF. The CDR3 DNA reads TGCGCCAGCAGCTTCGACAGGGGGATCTACGAGCAGTACTTC.

A single count supports this clone. The chain links TRBV5-4 to TRBJ2-7, with 11 bases aligning to TRBD1. The germline V gene encodes CDR1 SGHNT and CDR2 YYREEE (reference sequence). The V gene end was trimmed by 4 bases and the J gene end by 2 bases; junction bases not matched to a gene: 5. This CDR3 comprises 15 residues. The CDR3 DNA follows: TGTGCCAGCAGCGGATTGGGACAGGGGGCCTACGAGCAGTACTTC. This sequence encodes CASSGLGQGAYEQYF. Full variable domain (rest looked up from reference TRBV5-4 and TRBJ2-7): ETGVTQSPTHLIKTRGQQVTLRCSSQSGHNTVSWYQQALGQGPQFIFQYYREEENGRGNFPPRFSGLQFPNYSSELNVNALELDDSALYLCASSGLGQGAYEQYFGPGTRLTVT.

The table lists this clone with a count of one. The V call is TRBV18, the J call TRBJ2-7; possibly TRBD2 for D (5 bases). Trimming removed 5 bases from V and 2 bases from J, with 7 bases in between. This CDR3 comprises 12 residues. Germline CDR1 and CDR2: KGHSH and LQKENI. The CDR3 reads CASSEGPYEQYF. DNA for the CDR3: TGTGCCAGCTCAGAGGGCCCCTACGAGCAGTACTTC.

V gene TRBV29-1 combines with J gene TRBJ2-5, with 8 nucleotides matching TRBD1. The DNA matches TRBJ2-7 better at its end, which makes the J call doubtful. Looked up from germline, CDR1 is SQVTM and CDR2 is ANQGSEA. This CDR3 spans 14 amino acids. CDR3 bases: TGCAGCGTTCCCCCCGGGACAGGTCTCTACGAGCAGTACTTC. Translated: CSVPPGTGLYEQYF.

CDR3 in DNA: TGTGCCAGTAGAAACTTGGGAGGGGCTGAAGCTTTCTTT. Its translation is CASRNLGGAEAFF. J is TRBJ1-1 and V is TRBV19, with D possibly TRBD1 on 5 matching bases. V was shortened by 6 bases and J by 6 bases, with 14 bases between the two germline ends. The CDR3 totals 13 residues. Per germline, CDR1 LNHDA and CDR2 SQIVND (reference sequence).

The rearrangement links TRBV27 to TRBJ2-3; TRBD2 might be the D (6 bases). In germline, CDR1 is MNHEY, CDR2 SMNVEV (reference sequence). The CDR3 extends over 15 amino acids. V was clipped by 3 bases and J by 1 base, with 11 bases between them. CDR3 sequence reads: CASSLRGIGTDTQYF. Written as DNA, the CDR3 is TGTGCCAGCAGTTTGCGGGGTATTGGCACAGATACGCAGTATTTT.

The genes are TRBV4-1 and TRBJ2-2; D may be TRBD1 (6 bases). The V gene's germline CDR1 is MGHRA and CDR2 YSYEKL. V gave up 1 base and J gave up 5 bases, with 11 bases separating them. The CDR3 extends over 15 amino acids. Here the CDR3 reads CASSQVTTGTGELFF. The CDR3 bases are TGCGCCAGCAGCCAAGTAACCACAGGGACCGGGGAGCTGTTTTTT.

This sequence joins TRBV6-5 and TRBJ2-5; D uncertain. The length of the CDR3 is 12 residues. Germline CDR1 and CDR2: MNHEY and SVGAGI. V gave up 6 bases and J gave up 5 bases, with 10 bases separating them. This CDR3 is CASRHDGETQYF. The CDR3 nucleotides are TGTGCCAGCAGGCATGACGGGGAGACCCAGTACTTC.

The V gene is TRBV18, the J gene TRBJ1-2; D ambiguous. This CDR3 has 13 amino acids. Germline V gene sequence: CDR1 KGHSH, CDR2 LQKENI. The germline V and J ends were trimmed by 3 bases and 2 bases, with 7 bases remaining between them. This chain's CDR3 is CASSPSGNYGYTF. The CDR3 DNA sequence: TGTGCCAGCTCACCCTCCGGGAACTATGGCTACACCTTC.

This rearrangement joins TRBV19 to TRBJ2-1; D possibly corresponds to TRBD1 (6 bases). V was trimmed by 3 bases and J by 3 bases, leaving 6 bases between them. CDR3 length: 13 residues. Per the germline V gene, CDR1 is LNHDA and CDR2 is SQIVND (reference sequence). CDR3: CASSMGHYNEQFF. CDR3 sequence (DNA): TGTGCCAGTAGTATGGGACACTACAATGAGCAGTTCTTC.

The chain carries TRBV7-2 and TRBJ1-2, with 9 bases fitting TRBD1. CDR3 length: 16 amino acids. V lost 1 base and J lost 8; bases outside the gene matches: 11. Germline CDR1 and CDR2: SGHTA and FQGNSA. The CDR3 DNA sequence: TGTGCCAGCAGCTTAGAATGGGGACAGGGTTCTCGCGGCTACACCTTC. Protein: CASSLEWGQGSRGYTF.

The chain has TRBV5-5 and TRBJ2-5; a weak D match, TRBD2 (5 bases). This CDR3 spans 12 amino acids. Germline-derived CDR1 and CDR2 are SGHKS and YYEKEE (reference sequence). The ends were cut back, 4 bases at V and 5 bases at J, with 9 bases in the middle. CDR3 residues: CASSPAGETQYF. CDR3 bases: TGTGCCAGCAGCCCGGCGGGTGAGACCCAGTACTTC.

The chain joins TRBV2 to TRBJ1-6; 7 bases fit TRBD1. The trim removed 6 bases at V and 5 bases at J, leaving 7 bases unmatched. The CDR3 spans 15 residues. Germline loops: CDR1 SNHLY, CDR2 FYNNEI. CDR3 sequence (DNA): TGTGCCAGCAGCCTTCAGGGGGGAGATAATTCACCCCTCCACTTT. Protein sequence: CASSLQGGDNSPLHF.

The CDR3 is CASRIQGGFNSPLHF. The CDR3 DNA reads TGTGCCAGCAGAATACAGGGAGGGTTTAATTCACCCCTCCACTTT. The chain has TRBV2 and TRBJ1-6, with a tentative D call TRBD1 (6 bases). The CDR3 is made up of 15 amino acids. V was trimmed by 6 bases and J by 6 bases, leaving 15 bases between them. CDR1 and CDR2 from the germline V gene are SNHLY and FYNNEI.